The present TCR beta chain was sequenced within a study of control samples from healthy donors and cancer patients. V was cut by 1 base and J by 9 bases, with 9 bases left in between. The CDR3 is 12 residues long. Germline V gene data show CDR1 as MNHNS and CDR2 as SASEGT. The data were produced by immunoSEQ multiplex PCR, yet TCRdb's version contains in-frame clones alone and is incomplete. The table includes about 190,000 clones, about 91% detected once. The receptor's source is a young man in good health. The V gene is TRBV6-1, the J gene TRBJ1-2; perhaps TRBD1 as D (5 bases). Sequenced material: blood. CDR3 in DNA: TGTGCCAGCAGTGAAGGCGACAGCAGCTACACCTTC. Its protein is CASSEGDSSYTF.